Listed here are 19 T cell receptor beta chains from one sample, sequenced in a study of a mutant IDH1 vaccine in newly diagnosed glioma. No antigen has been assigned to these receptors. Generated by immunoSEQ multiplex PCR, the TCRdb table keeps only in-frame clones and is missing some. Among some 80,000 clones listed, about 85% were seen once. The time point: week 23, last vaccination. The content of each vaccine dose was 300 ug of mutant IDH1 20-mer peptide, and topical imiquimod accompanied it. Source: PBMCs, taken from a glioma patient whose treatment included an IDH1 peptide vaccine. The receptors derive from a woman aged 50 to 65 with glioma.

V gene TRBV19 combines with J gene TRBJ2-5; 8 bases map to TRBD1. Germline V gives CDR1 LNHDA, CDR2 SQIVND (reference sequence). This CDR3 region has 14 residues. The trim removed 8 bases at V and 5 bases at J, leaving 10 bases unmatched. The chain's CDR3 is CASALTGDSETQYF. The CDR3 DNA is TGTGCCAGTGCATTGACAGGGGATTCGGAGACCCAGTACTTC.

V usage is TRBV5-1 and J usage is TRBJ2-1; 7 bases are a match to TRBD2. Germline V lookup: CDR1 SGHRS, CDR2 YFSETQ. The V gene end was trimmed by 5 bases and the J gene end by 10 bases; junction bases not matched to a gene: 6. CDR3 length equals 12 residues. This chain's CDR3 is CASRGGSSEQFF. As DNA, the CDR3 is TGCGCCAGCAGGGGGGGGTCCTCGGAGCAGTTCTTC.

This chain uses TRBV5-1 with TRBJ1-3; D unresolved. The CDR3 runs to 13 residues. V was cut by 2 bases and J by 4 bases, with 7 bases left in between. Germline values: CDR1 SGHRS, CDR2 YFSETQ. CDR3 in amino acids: CASSFSVGNTIYF. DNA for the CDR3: TGCGCCAGCAGCTTTTCAGTCGGAAACACCATATATTTT.

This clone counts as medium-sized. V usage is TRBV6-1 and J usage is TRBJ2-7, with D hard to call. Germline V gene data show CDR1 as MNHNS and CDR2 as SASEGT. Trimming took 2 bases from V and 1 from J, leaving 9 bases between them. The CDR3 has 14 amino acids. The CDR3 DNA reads TGTGCCAGCAGTGAATCTCCCGGATCCTACGAGCAGTACTTC. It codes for CASSESPGSYEQYF.

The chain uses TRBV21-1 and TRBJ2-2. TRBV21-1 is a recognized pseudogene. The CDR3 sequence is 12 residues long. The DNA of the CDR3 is TGTGCGAGCAGCACTATGGACGGGGAGCTGTTTTTT. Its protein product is CASSTMDGELFF.

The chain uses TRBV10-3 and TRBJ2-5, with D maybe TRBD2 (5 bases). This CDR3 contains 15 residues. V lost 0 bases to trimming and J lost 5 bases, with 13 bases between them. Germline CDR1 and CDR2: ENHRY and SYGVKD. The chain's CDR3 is CAISESPSPRETQYF. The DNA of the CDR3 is TGTGCCATCAGTGAGTCTCCTAGCCCTCGGGAGACCCAGTACTTC.

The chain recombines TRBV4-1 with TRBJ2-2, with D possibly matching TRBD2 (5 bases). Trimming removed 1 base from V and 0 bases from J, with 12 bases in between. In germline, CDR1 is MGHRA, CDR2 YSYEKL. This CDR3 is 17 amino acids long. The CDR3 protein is CASSQGGPGSNTGELFF. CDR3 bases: TGCGCCAGCAGCCAAGGTGGGCCGGGGTCGAACACCGGGGAGCTGTTTTTT.

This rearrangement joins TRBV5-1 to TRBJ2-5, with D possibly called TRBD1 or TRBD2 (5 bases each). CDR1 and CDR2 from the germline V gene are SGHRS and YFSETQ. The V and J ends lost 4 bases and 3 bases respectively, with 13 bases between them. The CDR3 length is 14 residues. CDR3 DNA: TGCGCCAGCAGCCCCGCAGGGACGGAAGAGACCCAGTACTTC. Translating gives CASSPAGTEETQYF.

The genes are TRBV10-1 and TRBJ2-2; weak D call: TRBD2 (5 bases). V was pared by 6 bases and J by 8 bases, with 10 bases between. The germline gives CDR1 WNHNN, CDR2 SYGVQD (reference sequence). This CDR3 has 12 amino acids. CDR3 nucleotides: TGCGCCAGCAGCCTACTAGGTGGGGAGCTGTTTTTT. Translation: CASSLLGGELFF.

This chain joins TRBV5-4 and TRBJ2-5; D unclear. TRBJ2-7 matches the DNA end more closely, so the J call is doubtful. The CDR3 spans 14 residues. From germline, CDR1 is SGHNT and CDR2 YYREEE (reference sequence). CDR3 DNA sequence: TGTGCCAGCAGCCCCGACGGGCCAGGATACGAGCAGTACTTC. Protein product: CASSPDGPGYEQYF.

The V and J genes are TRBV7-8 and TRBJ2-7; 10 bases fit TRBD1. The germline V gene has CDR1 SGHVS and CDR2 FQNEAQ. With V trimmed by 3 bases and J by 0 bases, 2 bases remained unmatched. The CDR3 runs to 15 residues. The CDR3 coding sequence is TGTGCCAGCAGCTTCGGGACAGGGGCCTCCTACGAGCAGTACTTC. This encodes CASSFGTGASYEQYF.

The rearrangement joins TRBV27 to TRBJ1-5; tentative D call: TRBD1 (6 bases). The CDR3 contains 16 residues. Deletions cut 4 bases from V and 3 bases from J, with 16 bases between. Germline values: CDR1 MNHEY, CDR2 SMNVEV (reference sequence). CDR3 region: CASSSYRDKINQPQHF. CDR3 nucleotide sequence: TGTGCCAGCAGTTCATACCGGGACAAAATCAATCAGCCCCAGCATTTT.

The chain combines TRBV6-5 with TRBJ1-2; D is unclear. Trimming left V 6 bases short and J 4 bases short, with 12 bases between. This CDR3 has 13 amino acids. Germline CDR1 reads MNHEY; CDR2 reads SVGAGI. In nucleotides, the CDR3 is TGTGCCAGCAGGGGAAGAGGGAGCTATGGCTACACCTTC. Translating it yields CASRGRGSYGYTF.

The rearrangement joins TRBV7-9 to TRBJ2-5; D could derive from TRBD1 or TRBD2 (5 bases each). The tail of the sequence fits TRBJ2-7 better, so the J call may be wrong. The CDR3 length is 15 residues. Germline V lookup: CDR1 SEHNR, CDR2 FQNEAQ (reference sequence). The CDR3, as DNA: TGTGCCAGCAGCCCTGGGACGCAGAGCTCCTACGAGCAGTACTTC. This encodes CASSPGTQSSYEQYF.

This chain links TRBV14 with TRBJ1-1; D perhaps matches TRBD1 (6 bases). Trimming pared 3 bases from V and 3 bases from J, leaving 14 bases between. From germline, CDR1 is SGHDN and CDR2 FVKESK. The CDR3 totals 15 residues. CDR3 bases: TGTGCCAGCAGCCACCCAACAGGGCGGTACACTGAAGCTTTCTTT. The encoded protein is CASSHPTGRYTEAFF.

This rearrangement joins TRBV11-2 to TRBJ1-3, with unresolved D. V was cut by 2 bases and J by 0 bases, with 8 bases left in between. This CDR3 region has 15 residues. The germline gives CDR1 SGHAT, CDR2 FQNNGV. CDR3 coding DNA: TGTGCCAGCAGCTTAACCAGGATCTCTGGAAACACCATATATTTT. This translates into CASSLTRISGNTIYF.

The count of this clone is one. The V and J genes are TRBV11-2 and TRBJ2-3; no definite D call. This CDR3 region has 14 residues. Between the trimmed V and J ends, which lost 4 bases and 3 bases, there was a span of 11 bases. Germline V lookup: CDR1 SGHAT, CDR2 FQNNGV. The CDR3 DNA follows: TGTGCCAGCAGCTCGCCCATGGGGACAGATACGCAGTATTTT. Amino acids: CASSSPMGTDTQYF.

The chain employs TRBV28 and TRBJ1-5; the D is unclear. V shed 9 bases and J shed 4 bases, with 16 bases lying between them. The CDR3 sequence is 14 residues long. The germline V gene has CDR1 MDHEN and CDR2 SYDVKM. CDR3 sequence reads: CASSDLLPNQPQHF. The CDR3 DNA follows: TGTGCCAGTTCCGACCTGCTCCCGAATCAGCCCCAGCATTTT.

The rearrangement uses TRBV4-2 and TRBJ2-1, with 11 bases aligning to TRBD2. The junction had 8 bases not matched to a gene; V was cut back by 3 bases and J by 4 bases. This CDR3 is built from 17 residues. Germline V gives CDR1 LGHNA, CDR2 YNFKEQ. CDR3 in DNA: TGTGCCAGCAGCCAGGATAGCGGGAGGGCCAGGTACAATGAGCAGTTCTTC. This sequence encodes CASSQDSGRARYNEQFF.